These 21 T cell receptor beta chains share one sample of origin, sequenced in a study of response to subunit inactivated influenza vaccine. Each CDR3 protein is one row after TCRdb ran MiXCR on the RT-PCR reads. The data show 500,000 to 550,000 distinct CDR3 sequences, approximately 7.7% seen once. Material: PBMCs from blood, obtained less than 30 months after vaccination. Every receptor here comes from a man aged 50-75 years who received an inactivated influenza vaccine.

The V call is TRBV12-3 or TRBV12-4, the J call TRBJ2-5, with TRBD1 matching 7 bases. V dropped 5 bases and J dropped 2; count of bases not matched to a gene: 5. CDR3 length: 14 amino acids. CDR3 loop: CASSRPGQQETQYF. In DNA form, the CDR3 reads TGTGCCAGCAGTAGACCGGGACAGCAAGAGACCCAGTACTTC.

This clonotype appeared a few times. This chain links TRBV12-3 or TRBV12-4 with TRBJ2-4; 12 positions match TRBD1. The CDR3 contains 13 residues. J was trimmed by 12 bases and V by 3 bases; bases with no gene match: 3. The DNA of the CDR3 is TGTGCCAGCAGTTTGGGACAGGGGGCCCATCAGTACTTC. Amino acid sequence: CASSLGQGAHQYF.

This clonotype was picked up many times. V is TRBV29-1 and J is TRBJ2-7; D is unresolved. Trimming removed 7 bases from V and 2 bases from J, with 12 bases in between. The germline V gene encodes CDR1 SQVTM and CDR2 ANQGSEA. There are 12 residues in the CDR3. Written as DNA, the CDR3 is TGCAGCGCCACCGAAGGAGCCTACGAGCAGTACTTC. Protein sequence: CSATEGAYEQYF.

A word on this clonotype: With a much larger clone just one base away, this may be a read error. This chain uses TRBV20-1 with TRBJ2-3, with TRBD2 matching 7 bases. Trimming at V came to 6 bases and at J to 0 bases, leaving 6 bases not matched to a gene. CDR1 is DFQATT and CDR2 is SNEGSKA in the germline V gene (reference sequence). The CDR3 loop spans 14 amino acids. The CDR3 loop reads CSATRGGSTDTQYF. Written as DNA, the CDR3 is TGCAGTGCAACCCGCGGGGGAAGCACAGATACGCAGTATTTT.

This clonotype has only a few counts. J is TRBJ1-1 and V is TRBV10-3; no clear D. Germline V gene sequence: CDR1 ENHRY, CDR2 SYGVKD. Trimming removed 3 bases from V and 1 base from J, with 9 bases in between. This CDR3 region has 14 residues. The CDR3 DNA reads as TGTGCCATCAGTGAACGGGTTTCGAACACTGAAGCTTTCTTT. It translates to CAISERVSNTEAFF.

This clonotype was seen at least ten times. V usage is TRBV27 and J usage is TRBJ2-3; 9 bases align to TRBD2. The germline V gene encodes CDR1 MNHEY and CDR2 SMNVEV (reference sequence). The length of the CDR3 is 16 residues. Losses at the gene ends were 3 bases for V and 1 base for J; bases not matched to a gene: 5. This CDR3 is CASSFLGLARTDTQYF. The DNA for the CDR3 is TGTGCCAGCAGTTTTTTGGGACTAGCCCGCACAGATACGCAGTATTTT.

V usage is TRBV30 and J usage is TRBJ1-5, with D possibly matching TRBD1 (5 bases). The germline CDR1 and CDR2 sequences are GTSNPN and SVGIG (reference sequence). The CDR3 covers 13 residues. V lost 1 base to trimming and J lost 3 bases, with 7 bases between them. The CDR3: CAWSGQLNQPQHF. The CDR3 DNA reads TGTGCCTGGAGTGGACAGCTCAATCAGCCCCAGCATTTT.

The V and J genes are TRBV20-1 and TRBJ2-5, with D possibly matching TRBD2 (6 bases). The CDR3 consists of 14 residues. Per germline, CDR1 DFQATT and CDR2 SNEGSKA (reference sequence). Trimming took 2 bases from V and 1 from J, leaving 11 bases between them. CDR3 amino acids: CSARRAGLQETQYF. The CDR3 region has the DNA TGCAGTGCTAGAAGAGCGGGCCTCCAAGAGACCCAGTACTTC.

The rearrangement uses TRBV3-1 and TRBJ2-3; weak D call: TRBD2 (5 bases). This CDR3 comprises 15 residues. The V end lost 4 bases, the J end lost 0 bases, and 11 bases lay between the germline ends. Per the germline V gene, CDR1 is LGHDT and CDR2 is YNNKEL (reference sequence). CDR3 DNA sequence: TGTGCCAGCAGCCCCCAGCGGACTAGCACAGATACGCAGTATTTT. It encodes CASSPQRTSTDTQYF.

In this sample, this clonotype turned up a few times. The chain has TRBV20-1 and TRBJ1-5, with D uncertain. CDR1 DFQATT and CDR2 SNEGSKA come from the germline V gene (reference sequence). The V gene lost 4 bases and the J gene lost 7 bases, with 11 bases spanning the gap. This CDR3 contains 12 residues. The CDR3 bases are TGCAGTGCTACACGGTCTGGACAGCCCCAGCATTTT. The encoded protein is CSATRSGQPQHF.

The V gene is TRBV29-1, the J gene TRBJ2-7; D is perhaps TRBD1 (5 bases). V was shortened by 7 bases and J by 2 bases, with 15 bases between the two germline ends. The germline gives CDR1 SQVTM, CDR2 ANQGSEA. The CDR3 is 13 residues long. As DNA, the CDR3 is TGCAGCGCGTCCCTGGGGCAAGCCTACGAGCAGTACTTC. Amino acid sequence: CSASLGQAYEQYF.

In its sample, this clonotype was seen many times. CDR3: CASSYGLAGGYEQYF. In nucleotides, the CDR3 is TGTGCCAGTAGTTACGGACTAGCGGGAGGATACGAGCAGTACTTC. This sequence joins TRBV19 and TRBJ2-7, with TRBD2 matching 14 bases. V trimming: 5 bases; J trimming: 4 bases; junction bases outside the gene matches: 4. The CDR3 length is 15 residues. The germline V gene encodes CDR1 LNHDA and CDR2 SQIVND (reference sequence).

The sample holds a few counts of this clonotype. The CDR3: CSATQKRRIQETQYF. The CDR3 nucleotides are TGCAGTGCCACCCAAAAGCGGCGCATCCAAGAGACCCAGTACTTC. The rearrangement joins TRBV20-1 to TRBJ2-5; D possibly corresponds to TRBD2 (5 bases). The CDR3 is 15 amino acids. Trimming removed 6 bases from V and 1 base from J, with 18 bases in between. The germline CDR1 and CDR2 sequences are DFQATT and SNEGSKA (reference sequence).

The rearrangement links TRBV25-1 to TRBJ2-7; D uncertain. CDR3 length: 15 residues. V lost 6 bases to trimming and J lost 3 bases, with 18 bases between them. Germline CDR1 MGHDK, CDR2 SYGVNS. The CDR3 here is CASSGVEPTGYEQYF. CDR3 DNA sequence: TGTGCCAGCAGCGGAGTCGAGCCTACCGGCTACGAGCAGTACTTC.

This clonotype was observed a handful of times. The gene calls are TRBV6-5 and TRBJ2-4; D is ambiguous. Germline CDR1 is MNHEY and CDR2 is SVGAGI. There are 15 residues in the CDR3. Trimming took off 0 bases at V and 3 bases at J, with 9 bases between the two ends. CDR3: CASSYSQGLKNIQYF. The CDR3 DNA is TGTGCCAGCAGTTACTCTCAAGGCCTCAAAAACATTCAGTACTTC.

CDR3: CASSLTRTGPSTDTQYF. CDR3 nucleotides: TGTGCCAGCAGCTTAACCCGGACCGGTCCTAGCACAGATACGCAGTATTTT. The chain uses TRBV7-3 and TRBJ2-3; no clear D. Trimming took 0 bases from V and 0 from J, leaving 13 bases between them. The V gene's germline CDR1 is SGHTA and CDR2 FQGTGA. The CDR3 sequence is 17 residues long. The complete variable domain, with remaining parts taken from reference TRBV7-3 and TRBJ2-3, reads GAGVSQTPSNKVTEKGKYVELRCDPISGHTALYWYRQSLGQGPEFLIYFQGTGAADDSGLPNDRFFAVRPEGSVSTLKIQRTERGDSAVYLCASSLTRTGPSTDTQYFGPGTRLTVL.

This clonotype was seen more than once but under ten times. The gene calls are TRBV29-1 and TRBJ2-2; either TRBD1 or TRBD2 may supply D (7 bases each). V lost 1 base, J lost 5 bases, and 11 bases lay in between. The length of the CDR3 is 14 residues. The germline V gene has CDR1 SQVTM and CDR2 ANQGSEA. The CDR3 loop is CSVEGQGGTGELFF. The DNA for the CDR3 is TGCAGCGTTGAAGGGCAGGGGGGGACCGGGGAGCTGTTTTTT.

The chain is built from TRBV5-1 and TRBJ1-2; TRBD1 agrees at 8 bases. CDR3 length: 18 residues. Germline assignment: CDR1 SGHRS and CDR2 YFSETQ. V dropped 4 bases and J dropped 3; count of bases not matched to a gene: 17. CDR3 protein: CASSPQRQRQGRDYGYTF. Written as DNA, the CDR3 is TGCGCCAGCAGCCCGCAAAGACAACGACAGGGGAGAGACTATGGCTACACCTTC.

This clonotype came up a few times. The genes are TRBV6-2 or TRBV6-3 and TRBJ1-2; maybe TRBD1 (6 bases). V was pared by 0 bases and J by 4 bases, with 12 bases between. Germline lookup yields CDR1 MNHEY and CDR2 SVGEGT. The CDR3 is made up of 15 amino acids. CDR3 sequence: CASSYSGARGYGYTF. The CDR3 region has the DNA TGTGCCAGCAGTTACTCGGGGGCGCGAGGCTATGGCTACACCTTC.

This clonotype was counted a few times. V is TRBV3-1 and J is TRBJ1-2, with D hard to call. The CDR3 sequence is 14 residues long. V was shortened by 1 base and J by 1 base, with 7 bases between the two germline ends. Germline V gene sequence: CDR1 LGHDT, CDR2 YNNKEL (reference sequence). CDR3 coding DNA: TGTGCCAGCAGCCAAGCGGCCAGTAACTATGGCTACACCTTC. Translating gives CASSQAASNYGYTF.

This clonotype occurred many times. This chain uses TRBV7-2 with TRBJ2-5; TRBD1 matches 8 bases. There are 16 residues in the CDR3. CDR1 is SGHTA and CDR2 is FQGNSA in the germline V gene. J gave up 2 bases and V 3 bases, and 8 bases lay outside the gene matches. The CDR3 sequence is CASSLVTGGLQETQYF. For the CDR3, the DNA is TGTGCCAGCAGCTTGGTCACAGGGGGTTTGCAAGAGACCCAGTACTTC. The full variable domain, in which reference TRBV7-2 and TRBJ2-5 provide the parts outside the CDR3, is GAGVSQSPSNKVTEKGKDVELRCDPISGHTALYWYRQSLGQGLEFLIYFQGNSAPDKSGLPSDRFSAERTGGSVSTLTIQRTQQEDSAVYLCASSLVTGGLQETQYFGPGTRLLVL.